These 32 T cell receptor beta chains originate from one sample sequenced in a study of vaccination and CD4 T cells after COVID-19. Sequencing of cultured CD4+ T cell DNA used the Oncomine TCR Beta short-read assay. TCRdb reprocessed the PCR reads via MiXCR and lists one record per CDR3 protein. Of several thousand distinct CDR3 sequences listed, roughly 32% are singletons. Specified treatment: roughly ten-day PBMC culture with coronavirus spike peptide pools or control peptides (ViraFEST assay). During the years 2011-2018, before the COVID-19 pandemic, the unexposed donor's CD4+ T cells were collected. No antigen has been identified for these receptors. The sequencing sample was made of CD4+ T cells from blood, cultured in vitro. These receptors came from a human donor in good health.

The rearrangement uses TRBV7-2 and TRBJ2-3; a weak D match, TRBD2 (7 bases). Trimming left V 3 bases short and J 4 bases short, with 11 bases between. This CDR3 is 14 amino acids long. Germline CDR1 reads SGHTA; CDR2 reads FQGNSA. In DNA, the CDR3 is TGTGCCAGCAGCTTTAACGGGGGGCCAGATACGCAGTATTTT. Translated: CASSFNGGPDTQYF.

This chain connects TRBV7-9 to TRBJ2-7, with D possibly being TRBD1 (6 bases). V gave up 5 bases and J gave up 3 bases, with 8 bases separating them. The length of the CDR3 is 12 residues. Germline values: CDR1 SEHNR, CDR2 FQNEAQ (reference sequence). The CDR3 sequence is CASSAQGYEQYF. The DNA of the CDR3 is TGTGCCAGCAGCGCACAGGGCTACGAGCAGTACTTC.

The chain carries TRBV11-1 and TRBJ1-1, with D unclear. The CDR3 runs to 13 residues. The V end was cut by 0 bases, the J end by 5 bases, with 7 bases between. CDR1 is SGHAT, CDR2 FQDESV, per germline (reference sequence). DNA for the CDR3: TGTGCCAGCAGCTTAGCGCTCGGGACTGAAGCTTTCTTT. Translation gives CASSLALGTEAFF.

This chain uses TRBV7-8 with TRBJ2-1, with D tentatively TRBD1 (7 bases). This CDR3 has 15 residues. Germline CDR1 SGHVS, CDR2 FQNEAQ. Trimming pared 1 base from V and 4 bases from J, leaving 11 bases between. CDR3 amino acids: CASSLGGDSYNEQFF. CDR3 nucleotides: TGTGCCAGCAGCTTAGGGGGGGACAGTTACAATGAGCAGTTCTTC. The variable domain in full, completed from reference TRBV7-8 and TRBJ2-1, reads GAGVSQSPRYKVAKRGQDVALRCDPISGHVSLFWYQQALGQGPEFLTYFQNEAQLDKSGLPSDRFFAERPEGSVSTLKIQRTQQEDSAVYLCASSLGGDSYNEQFFGPGTRLTVL.

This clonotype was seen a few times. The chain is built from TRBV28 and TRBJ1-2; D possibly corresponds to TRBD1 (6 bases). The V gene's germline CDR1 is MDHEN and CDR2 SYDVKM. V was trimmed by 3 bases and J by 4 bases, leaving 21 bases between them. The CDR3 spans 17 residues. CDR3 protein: CASSLFSSGVEVYGYTF. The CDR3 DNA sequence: TGTGCCAGCAGTTTGTTTTCGTCAGGGGTAGAGGTCTATGGCTACACCTTC.

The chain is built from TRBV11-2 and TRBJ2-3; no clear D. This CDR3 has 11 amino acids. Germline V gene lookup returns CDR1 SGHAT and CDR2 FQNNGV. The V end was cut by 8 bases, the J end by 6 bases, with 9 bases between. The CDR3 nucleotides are TGTGCCAGCCGCTCCGGGGATACGCAGTATTTT. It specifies CASRSGDTQYF.

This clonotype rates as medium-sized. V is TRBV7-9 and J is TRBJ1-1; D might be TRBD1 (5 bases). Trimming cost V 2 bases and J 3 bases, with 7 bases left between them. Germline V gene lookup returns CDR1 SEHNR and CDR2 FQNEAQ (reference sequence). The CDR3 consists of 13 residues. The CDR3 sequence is CASSLLGDTEAFF. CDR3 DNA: TGTGCCAGCAGCTTACTAGGGGACACTGAAGCTTTCTTT.

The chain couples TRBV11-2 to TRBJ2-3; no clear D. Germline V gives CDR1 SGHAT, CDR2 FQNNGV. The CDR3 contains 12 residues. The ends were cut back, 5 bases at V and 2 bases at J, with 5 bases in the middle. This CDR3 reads CASSKYTDTQYF. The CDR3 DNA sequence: TGTGCCAGCAGCAAGTACACAGATACGCAGTATTTT. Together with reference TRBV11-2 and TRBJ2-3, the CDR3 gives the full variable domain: EAGVAQSPRYKIIEKRQSVAFWCNPISGHATLYWYQQILGQGPKLLIQFQNNGVVDDSQLPKDRFSAERLKGVDSTLKIQPAKLEDSAVYLCASSKYTDTQYFGPGTRLTVL.

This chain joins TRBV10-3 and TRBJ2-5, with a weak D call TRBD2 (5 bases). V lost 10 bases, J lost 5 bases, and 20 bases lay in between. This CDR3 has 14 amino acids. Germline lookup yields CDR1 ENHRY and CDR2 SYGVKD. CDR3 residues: CATRSLGVGETQYF. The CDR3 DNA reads TGTGCCACCCGATCCCTCGGGGTAGGTGAGACCCAGTACTTC.

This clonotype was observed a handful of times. The CDR3, as DNA: TGTGCCAGCATTTCTAGCGGCGACAATGAGCAGTTCTTC. It is translated as CASISSGDNEQFF. This sequence joins TRBV2 and TRBJ2-1; 7 nucleotides line up with TRBD2. The CDR3 length is 13 residues. Germline-derived CDR1 and CDR2 are SNHLY and FYNNEI. V was pared by 7 bases and J by 5 bases, with 5 bases of the junction left unmatched. The complete variable domain, with remaining parts taken from reference TRBV2 and TRBJ2-1, reads EPEVTQTPSHQVTQMGQEVILRCVPISNHLYFYWYRQILGQKVEFLVSFYNNEISEKSEIFDDQFSVERPDGSNFTLKIRSTKLEDSAMYFCASISSGDNEQFFGPGTRLTVL.

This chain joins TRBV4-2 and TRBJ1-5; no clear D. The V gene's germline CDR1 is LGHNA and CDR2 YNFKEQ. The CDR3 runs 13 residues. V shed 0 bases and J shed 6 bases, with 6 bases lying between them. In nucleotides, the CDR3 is TGTGCCAGCAGCCAAGATGTGGGTCAGCCCCAGCATTTT. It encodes CASSQDVGQPQHF.

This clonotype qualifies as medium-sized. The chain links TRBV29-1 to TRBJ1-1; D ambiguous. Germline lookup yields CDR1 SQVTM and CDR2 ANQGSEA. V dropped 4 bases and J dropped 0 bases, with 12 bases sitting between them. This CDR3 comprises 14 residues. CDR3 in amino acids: CSVVLEDMNTEAFF. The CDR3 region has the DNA TGCAGCGTTGTTTTGGAAGACATGAACACTGAAGCTTTCTTT.

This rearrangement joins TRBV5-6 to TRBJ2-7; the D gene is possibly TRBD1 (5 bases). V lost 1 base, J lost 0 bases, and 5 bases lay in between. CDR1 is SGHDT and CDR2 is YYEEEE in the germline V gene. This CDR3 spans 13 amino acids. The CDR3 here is CASSLRGSYEQYF. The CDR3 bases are TGTGCCAGCAGCTTGAGGGGCTCCTACGAGCAGTACTTC.

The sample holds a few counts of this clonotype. CDR3 in amino acids: CASSLLVKNYGYTF. CDR3 nucleotides: TGTGCCAGCAGCCTCCTCGTAAAAAACTATGGCTACACCTTC. The J gene is TRBJ1-2, the V gene TRBV7-9, with D hard to call. Germline-derived CDR1 and CDR2 are SEHNR and FQNEAQ (reference sequence). V was pared by 5 bases and J by 2 bases, with 12 bases between. CDR3 length: 14 amino acids.

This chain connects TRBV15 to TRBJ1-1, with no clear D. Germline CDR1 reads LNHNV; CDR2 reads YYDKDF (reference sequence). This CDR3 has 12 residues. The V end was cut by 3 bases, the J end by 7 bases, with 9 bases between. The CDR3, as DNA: TGTGCCACCAGCAGCGGACGGGATGAAGCTTTCTTT. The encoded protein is CATSSGRDEAFF.

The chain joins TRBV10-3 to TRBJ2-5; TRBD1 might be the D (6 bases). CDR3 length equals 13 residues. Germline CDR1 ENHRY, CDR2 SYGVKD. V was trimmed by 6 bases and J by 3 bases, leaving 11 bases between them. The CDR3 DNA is TGTGCCATCAGGGACAGTACCGAAGAGACCCAGTACTTC. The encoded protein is CAIRDSTEETQYF.

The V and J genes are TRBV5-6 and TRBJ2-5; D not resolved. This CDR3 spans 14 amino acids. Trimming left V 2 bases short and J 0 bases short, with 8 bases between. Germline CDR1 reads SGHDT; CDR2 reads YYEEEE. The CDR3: CASSLGLDQETQYF. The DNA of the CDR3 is TGTGCCAGCAGCTTAGGGCTAGACCAAGAGACCCAGTACTTC.

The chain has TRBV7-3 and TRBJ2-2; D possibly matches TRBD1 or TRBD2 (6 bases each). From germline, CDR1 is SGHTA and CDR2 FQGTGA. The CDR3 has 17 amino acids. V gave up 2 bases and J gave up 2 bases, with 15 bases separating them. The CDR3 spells CASSLGGTLYNTGELFF. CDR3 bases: TGTGCCAGCAGCTTAGGGGGGACACTTTACAACACCGGGGAGCTGTTTTTT.

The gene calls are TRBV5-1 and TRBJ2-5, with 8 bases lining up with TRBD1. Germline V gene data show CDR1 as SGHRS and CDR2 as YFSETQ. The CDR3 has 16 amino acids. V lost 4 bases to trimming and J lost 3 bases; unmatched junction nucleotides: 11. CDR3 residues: CASSHGQGSGEETQYF. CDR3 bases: TGCGCCAGCAGCCATGGACAGGGCTCGGGAGAAGAGACCCAGTACTTC.

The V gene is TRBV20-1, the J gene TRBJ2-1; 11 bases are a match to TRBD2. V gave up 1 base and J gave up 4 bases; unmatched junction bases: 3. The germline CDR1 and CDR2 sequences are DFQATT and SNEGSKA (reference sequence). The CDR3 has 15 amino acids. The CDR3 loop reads CSARGLAGGYNEQFF. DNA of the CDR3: TGCAGTGCTAGAGGGCTAGCGGGGGGTTACAATGAGCAGTTCTTC.

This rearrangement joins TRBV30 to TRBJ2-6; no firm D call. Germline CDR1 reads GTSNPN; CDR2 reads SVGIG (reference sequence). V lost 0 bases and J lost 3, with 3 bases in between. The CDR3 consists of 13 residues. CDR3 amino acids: CAWSVGGANVLTF. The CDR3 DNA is TGTGCCTGGAGTGTTGGTGGGGCCAACGTCCTGACTTTC. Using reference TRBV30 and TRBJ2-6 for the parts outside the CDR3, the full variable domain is SQTIHQWPATLVQPVGSPLSLECTVEGTSNPNLYWYRQAAGRGLQLLFYSVGIGQISSEVPQNLSASRPQDRQFILSSKKLLLSDSGFYLCAWSVGGANVLTFGAGSRLTVL.

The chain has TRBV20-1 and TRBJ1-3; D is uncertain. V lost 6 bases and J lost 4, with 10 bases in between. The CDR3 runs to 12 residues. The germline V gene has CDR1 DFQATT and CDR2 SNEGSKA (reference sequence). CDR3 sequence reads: CSASLSGNTIYF. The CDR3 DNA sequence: TGCAGTGCGTCCCTCTCCGGAAACACCATATATTTT.

The CDR3 is CASSLAGGDYNEQFF. Here the CDR3 DNA reads TGCGCCAGCAGCTTGGCGGGGGGGGACTACAATGAGCAGTTCTTC. The chain links TRBV5-1 to TRBJ2-1; 8 bases line up with TRBD2. The CDR3 covers 15 residues. Germline V lookup: CDR1 SGHRS, CDR2 YFSETQ. V lost 0 bases, J lost 3 bases, and 2 bases stayed unmatched.

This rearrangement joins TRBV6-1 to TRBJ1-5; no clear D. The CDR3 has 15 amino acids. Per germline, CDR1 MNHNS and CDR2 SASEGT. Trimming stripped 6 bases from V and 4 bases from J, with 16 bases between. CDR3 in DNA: TGTGCCAGCAGACAGAGCAGGCCGGGGAATCAGCCCCAGCATTTT. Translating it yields CASRQSRPGNQPQHF.

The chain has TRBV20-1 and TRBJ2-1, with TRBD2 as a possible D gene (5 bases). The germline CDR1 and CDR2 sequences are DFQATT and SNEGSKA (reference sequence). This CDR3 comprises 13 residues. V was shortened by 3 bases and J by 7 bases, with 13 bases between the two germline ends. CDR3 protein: CSASFEGLNEQFF. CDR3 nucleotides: TGCAGTGCTAGCTTTGAGGGCCTGAATGAGCAGTTCTTC.

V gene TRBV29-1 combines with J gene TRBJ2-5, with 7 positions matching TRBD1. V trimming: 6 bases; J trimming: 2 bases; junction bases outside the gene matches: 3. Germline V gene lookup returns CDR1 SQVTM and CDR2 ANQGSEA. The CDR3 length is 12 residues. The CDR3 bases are TGCAGCGTCCGACAGGGACAAGAGACCCAGTACTTC. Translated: CSVRQGQETQYF. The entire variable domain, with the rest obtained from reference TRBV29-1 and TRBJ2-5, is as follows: SAVISQKPSRDICQRGTSLTIQCQVDSQVTMMFWYRQQPGQSLTLIATANQGSEATYESGFVIDKFPISRPNLTFSTLTVSNMSPEDSSIYLCSVRQGQETQYFGPGTRLLVL.

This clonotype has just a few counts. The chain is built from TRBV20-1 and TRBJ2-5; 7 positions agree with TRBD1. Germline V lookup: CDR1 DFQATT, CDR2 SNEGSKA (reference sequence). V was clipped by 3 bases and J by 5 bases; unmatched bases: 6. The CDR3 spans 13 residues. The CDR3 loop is CSARTGQMETQYF. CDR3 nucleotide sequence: TGCAGTGCTAGGACGGGACAGATGGAGACCCAGTACTTC.

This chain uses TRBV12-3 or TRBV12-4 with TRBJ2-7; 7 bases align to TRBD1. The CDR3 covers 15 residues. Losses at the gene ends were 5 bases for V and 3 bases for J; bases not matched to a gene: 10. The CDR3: CASSPSGTESYEQYF. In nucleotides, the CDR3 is TGTGCCAGCAGTCCCTCCGGGACAGAGAGCTACGAGCAGTACTTC.

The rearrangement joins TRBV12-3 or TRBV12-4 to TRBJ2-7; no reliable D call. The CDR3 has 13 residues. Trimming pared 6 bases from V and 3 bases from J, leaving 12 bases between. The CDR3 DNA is TGTGCCAGCAGACCAGCAATCAGCTACGAGCAGTACTTC. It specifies CASRPAISYEQYF.

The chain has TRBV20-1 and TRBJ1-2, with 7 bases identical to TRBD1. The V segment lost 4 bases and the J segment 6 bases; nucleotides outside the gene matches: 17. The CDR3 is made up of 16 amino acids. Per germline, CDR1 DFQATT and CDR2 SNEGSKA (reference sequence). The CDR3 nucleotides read TGCAGTGCTACAAACTCAAGACAGGGAGTAGGAAATGGCTACACCTTC. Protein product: CSATNSRQGVGNGYTF.

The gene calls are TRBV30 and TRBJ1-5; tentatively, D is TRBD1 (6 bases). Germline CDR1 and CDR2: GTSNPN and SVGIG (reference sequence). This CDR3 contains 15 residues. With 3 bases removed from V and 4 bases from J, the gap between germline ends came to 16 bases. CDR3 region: CAWSPTGYHNQPQHF. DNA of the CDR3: TGTGCCTGGAGCCCGACAGGTTACCATAATCAGCCCCAGCATTTT.

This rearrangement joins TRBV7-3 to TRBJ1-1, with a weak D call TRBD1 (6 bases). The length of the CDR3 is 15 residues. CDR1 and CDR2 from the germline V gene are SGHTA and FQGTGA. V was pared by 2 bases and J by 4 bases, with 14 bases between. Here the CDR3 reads CASSLPGARGTEAFF. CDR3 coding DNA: TGTGCCAGCAGCTTACCGGGGGCGAGAGGCACTGAAGCTTTCTTT.